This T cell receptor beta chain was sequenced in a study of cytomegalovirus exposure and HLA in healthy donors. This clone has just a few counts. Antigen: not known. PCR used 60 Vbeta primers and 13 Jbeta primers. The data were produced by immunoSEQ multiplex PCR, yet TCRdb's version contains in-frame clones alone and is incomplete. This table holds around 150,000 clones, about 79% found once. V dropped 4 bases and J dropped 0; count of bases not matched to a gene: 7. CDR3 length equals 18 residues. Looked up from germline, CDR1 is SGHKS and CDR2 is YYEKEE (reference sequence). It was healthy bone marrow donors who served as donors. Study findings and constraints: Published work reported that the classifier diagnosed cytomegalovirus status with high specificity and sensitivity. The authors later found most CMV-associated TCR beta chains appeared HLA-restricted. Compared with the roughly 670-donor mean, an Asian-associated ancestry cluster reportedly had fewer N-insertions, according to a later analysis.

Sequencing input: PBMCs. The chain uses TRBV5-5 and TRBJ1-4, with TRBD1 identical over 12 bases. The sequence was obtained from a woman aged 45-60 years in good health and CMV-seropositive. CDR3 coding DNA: TGTGCCAGCAGCCCAGGGACAGGGGGCCGGGCAACTAATGAAAAACTGTTTTTT. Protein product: CASSPGTGGRATNEKLFF.